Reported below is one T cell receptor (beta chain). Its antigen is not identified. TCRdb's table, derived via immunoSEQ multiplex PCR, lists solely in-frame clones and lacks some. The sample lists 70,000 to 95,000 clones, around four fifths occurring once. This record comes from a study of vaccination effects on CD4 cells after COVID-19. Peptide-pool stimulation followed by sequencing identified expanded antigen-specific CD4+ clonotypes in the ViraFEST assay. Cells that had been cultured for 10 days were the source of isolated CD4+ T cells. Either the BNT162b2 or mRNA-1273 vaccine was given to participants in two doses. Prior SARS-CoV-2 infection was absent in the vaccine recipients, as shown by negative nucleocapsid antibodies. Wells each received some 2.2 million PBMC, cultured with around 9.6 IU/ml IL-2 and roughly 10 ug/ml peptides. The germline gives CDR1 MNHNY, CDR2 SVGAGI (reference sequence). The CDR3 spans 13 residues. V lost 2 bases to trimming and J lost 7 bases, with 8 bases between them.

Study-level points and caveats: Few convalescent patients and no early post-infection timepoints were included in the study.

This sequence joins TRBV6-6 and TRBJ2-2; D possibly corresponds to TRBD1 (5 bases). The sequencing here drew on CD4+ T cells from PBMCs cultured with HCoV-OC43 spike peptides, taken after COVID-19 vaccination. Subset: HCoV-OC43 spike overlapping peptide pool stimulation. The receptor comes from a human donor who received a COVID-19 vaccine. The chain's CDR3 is CASSYPDNGELFF. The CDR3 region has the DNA TGTGCCAGCAGTTACCCGGACAACGGGGAGCTGTTTTTT.